This TCR beta chain was sequenced in a study of T-cell reconstitution after alpha-beta-depleted transplantation in children (dated by TCRdb to the mid-2010s). Context from the whole study: The study quantitatively tracked T-cell immune reconstitution after TCRalphabeta/CD19-depleted allogeneic hematopoietic cell transplantation in children using TCR repertoire profiling.

Note on this clonotype: Its antigen is not yet known. No base quality information exists; no much larger clone differs at one position.

For CDR1 and CDR2, the germline V gene lists SGHDN and FVKESK. V and J lose 1 base and 2 bases, and a span of 8 bases separates them. The CDR3 goes from the cysteine to the phenylalanine over 14 residues. Only the CDR3 part of the read is kept: 42 bases, read in frame from the first base. Library prep was done by PCR. The listed sequencing device is Illumina HiSeq 2500. TCR libraries were prepared with molecular barcoding, using unique molecular identifiers to normalize TCRbeta repertoire quantification. The raw public data were reprocessed by TCRdb itself: fastp quality trimming at Q25, MiXCR clonotype calling, in-frame beta chains only. Records with the same CDR3 protein are collapsed into one entry carrying the most frequent genes and DNA. Present in this sample are 500,000 to 600,000 distinct CDR3 sequences, 30% to 35% of which were seen just once. The ten largest clones take up around 2.3% of the sample.

The sample here was PBMCs from the stem cell graft donor, taken from the stem cell graft. The source is a human donor who donated a stem cell graft to a child with aplastic anemia. Recombination connected TRBV14 to TRBJ1-2, with no reliable assignment of the D segment. The nucleotides read TGTGCCAGCAGCCAAGGCCGGTTGAACTATGGCTACACCTTC. The resulting protein is CASSQGRLNYGYTF.